This entry features one TCR beta chain sequence. These data come from a study of control samples from healthy donors and cancer patients. CDR1 is LGHNT, CDR2 FRNRAP, per germline. Trimming left V 4 bases short and J 5 bases short, with 12 bases between. The length of the CDR3 is 14 residues. TCRdb keeps only in-frame clones here, not all; method: immunoSEQ multiplex PCR. The table has more than 150,000 clones, approximately 93% seen once. The chain employs TRBV12-5 and TRBJ2-1, with D perhaps matching TRBD1 or TRBD2 (5 bases each). The sample was blood. The receptor's source is a man over 45 in good health. The CDR3 protein is CASGWGTFDNEQFF. CDR3 in DNA: TGTGCTAGTGGTTGGGGGACCTTCGACAATGAGCAGTTCTTC.